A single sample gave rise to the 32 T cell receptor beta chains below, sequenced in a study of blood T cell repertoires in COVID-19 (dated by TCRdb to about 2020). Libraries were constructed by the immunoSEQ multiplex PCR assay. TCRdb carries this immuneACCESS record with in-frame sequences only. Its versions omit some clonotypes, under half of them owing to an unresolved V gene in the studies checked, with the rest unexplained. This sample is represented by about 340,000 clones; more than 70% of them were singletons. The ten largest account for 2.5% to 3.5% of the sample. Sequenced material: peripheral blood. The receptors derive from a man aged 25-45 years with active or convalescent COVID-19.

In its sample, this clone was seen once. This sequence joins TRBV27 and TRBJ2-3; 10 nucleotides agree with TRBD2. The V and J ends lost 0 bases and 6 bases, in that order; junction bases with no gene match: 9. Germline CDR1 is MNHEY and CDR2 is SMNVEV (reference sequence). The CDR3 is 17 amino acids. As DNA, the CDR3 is TGTGCCAGCAGTTTATCGACTAGCGGGTGGGGGTCGGATACGCAGTATTTT. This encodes CASSLSTSGWGSDTQYF.

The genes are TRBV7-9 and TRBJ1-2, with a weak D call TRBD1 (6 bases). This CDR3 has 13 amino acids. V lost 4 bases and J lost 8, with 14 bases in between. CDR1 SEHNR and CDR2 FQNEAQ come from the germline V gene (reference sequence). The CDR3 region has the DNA TGTGCCAGCAGCTACAGGGATATTAAGGGCTACACCTTC. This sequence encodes CASSYRDIKGYTF.

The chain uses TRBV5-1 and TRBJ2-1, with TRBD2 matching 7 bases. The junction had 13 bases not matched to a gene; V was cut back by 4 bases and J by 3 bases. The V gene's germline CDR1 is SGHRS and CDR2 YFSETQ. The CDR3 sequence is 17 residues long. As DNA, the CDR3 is TGCGCCAGCAGCCCCTGGGGGGGGTTGAGTAACTACAATGAGCAGTTCTTC. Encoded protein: CASSPWGGLSNYNEQFF. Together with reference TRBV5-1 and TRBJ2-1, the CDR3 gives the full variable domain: KAGVTQTPRYLIKTRGQQVTLSCSPISGHRSVSWYQQTPGQGLQFLFEYFSETQRNKGNFPGRFSGRQFSNSRSEMNVSTLELGDSALYLCASSPWGGLSNYNEQFFGPGTRLTVL.

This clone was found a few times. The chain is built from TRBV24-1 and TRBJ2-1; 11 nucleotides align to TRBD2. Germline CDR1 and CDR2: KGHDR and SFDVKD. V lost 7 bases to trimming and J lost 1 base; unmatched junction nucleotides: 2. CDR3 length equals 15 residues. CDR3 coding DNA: TGTGCCACCAGCTCTAGCGGGAGGTCCTACAATGAGCAGTTCTTC. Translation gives CATSSSGRSYNEQFF.

Here the CDR3 DNA reads TGTGCCAGCAGCAAAGGGGACAGCTCCTTTAGCAATCAGCCCCAGCATTTT. Amino acid sequence: CASSKGDSSFSNQPQHF. V is TRBV21-1 and J is TRBJ1-5; no DNA check was done on the table's D call, TRBD1. TRBV21-1 is deemed a pseudogene. The CDR3 is 17 amino acids.

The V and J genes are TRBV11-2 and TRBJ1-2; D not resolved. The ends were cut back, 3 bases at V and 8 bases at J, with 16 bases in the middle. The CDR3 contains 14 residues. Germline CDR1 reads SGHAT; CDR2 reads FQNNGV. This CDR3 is CASSFGVALWGYTF. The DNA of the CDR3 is TGTGCCAGCAGCTTCGGGGTGGCACTATGGGGCTACACCTTC. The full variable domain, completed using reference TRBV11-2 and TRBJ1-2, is EAGVAQSPRYKIIEKRQSVAFWCNPISGHATLYWYQQILGQGPKLLIQFQNNGVVDDSQLPKDRFSAERLKGVDSTLKIQPAKLEDSAVYLCASSFGVALWGYTFGSGTRLTVV.

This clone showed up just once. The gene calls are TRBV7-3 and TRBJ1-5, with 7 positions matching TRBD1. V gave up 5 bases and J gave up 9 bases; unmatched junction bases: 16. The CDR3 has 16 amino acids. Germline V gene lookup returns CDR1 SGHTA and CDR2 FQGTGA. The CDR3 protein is CASSRPGQRHKRPQHF. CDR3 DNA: TGTGCCAGCAGCCGGCCGGGACAGAGACACAAAAGGCCCCAGCATTTT.

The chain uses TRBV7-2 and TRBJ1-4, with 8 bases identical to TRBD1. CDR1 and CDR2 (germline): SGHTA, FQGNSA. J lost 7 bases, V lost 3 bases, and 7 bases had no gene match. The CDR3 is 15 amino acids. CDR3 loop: CASSLNRGRPEKLFF. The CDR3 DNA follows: TGTGCCAGCAGCTTGAACAGGGGGAGGCCTGAAAAACTGTTTTTT.

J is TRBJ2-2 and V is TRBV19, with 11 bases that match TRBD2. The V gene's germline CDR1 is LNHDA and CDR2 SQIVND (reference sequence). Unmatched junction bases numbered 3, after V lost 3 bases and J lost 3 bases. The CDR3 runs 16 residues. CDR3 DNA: TGTGCCAGTAGTATTAGCGGGGGGGCGGACACCGGGGAGCTGTTTTTT. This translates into CASSISGGADTGELFF.

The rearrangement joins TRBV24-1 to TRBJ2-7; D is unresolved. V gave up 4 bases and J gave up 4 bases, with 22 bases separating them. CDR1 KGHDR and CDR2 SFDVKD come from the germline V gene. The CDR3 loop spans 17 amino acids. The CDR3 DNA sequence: TGTGCCACCAGTGACCACAGCTGGGCAACACCTTTTTACGAGCAGTACTTC. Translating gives CATSDHSWATPFYEQYF.

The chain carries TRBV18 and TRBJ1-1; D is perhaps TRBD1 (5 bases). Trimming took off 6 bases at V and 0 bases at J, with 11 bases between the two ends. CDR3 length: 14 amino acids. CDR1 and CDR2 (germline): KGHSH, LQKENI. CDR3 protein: CASSPGLLNTEAFF. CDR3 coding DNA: TGTGCCAGCTCTCCGGGACTATTGAACACTGAAGCTTTCTTT.

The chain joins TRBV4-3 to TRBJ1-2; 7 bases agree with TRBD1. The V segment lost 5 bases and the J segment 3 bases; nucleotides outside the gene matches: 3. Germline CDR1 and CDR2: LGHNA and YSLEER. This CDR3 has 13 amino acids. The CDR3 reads CASSSTGDYGYTF. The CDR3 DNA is TGCGCCAGCAGCTCCACAGGGGACTATGGCTACACCTTC.

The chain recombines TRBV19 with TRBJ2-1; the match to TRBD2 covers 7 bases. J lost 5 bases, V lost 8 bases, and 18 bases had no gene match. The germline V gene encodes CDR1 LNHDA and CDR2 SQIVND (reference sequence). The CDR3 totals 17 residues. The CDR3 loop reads CASGPGSGDRPDNEQFF. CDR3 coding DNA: TGTGCCAGTGGTCCGGGGAGCGGGGATAGACCGGACAATGAGCAGTTCTTC.

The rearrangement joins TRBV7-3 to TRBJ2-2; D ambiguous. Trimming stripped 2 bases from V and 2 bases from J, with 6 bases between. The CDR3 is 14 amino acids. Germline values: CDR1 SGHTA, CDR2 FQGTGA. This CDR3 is CASSLVSNTGELFF. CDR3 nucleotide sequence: TGTGCCAGCAGCTTAGTGAGCAACACCGGGGAGCTGTTTTTT.

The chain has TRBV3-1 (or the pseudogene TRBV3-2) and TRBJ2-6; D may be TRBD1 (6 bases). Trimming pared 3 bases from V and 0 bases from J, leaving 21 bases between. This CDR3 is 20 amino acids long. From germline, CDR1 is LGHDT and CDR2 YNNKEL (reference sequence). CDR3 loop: CASSQPLPGQPLSGANVLTF. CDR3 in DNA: TGTGCCAGCAGCCAGCCCCTTCCGGGACAACCCCTCTCTGGGGCCAACGTCCTGACTTTC.

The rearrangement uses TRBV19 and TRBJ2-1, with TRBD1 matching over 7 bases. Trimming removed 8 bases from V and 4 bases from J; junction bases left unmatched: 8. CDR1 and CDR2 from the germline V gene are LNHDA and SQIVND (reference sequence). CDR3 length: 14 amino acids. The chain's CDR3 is CASSPGQSYNEQFF. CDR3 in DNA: TGTGCCAGTTCACCGGGACAGAGTTACAATGAGCAGTTCTTC.

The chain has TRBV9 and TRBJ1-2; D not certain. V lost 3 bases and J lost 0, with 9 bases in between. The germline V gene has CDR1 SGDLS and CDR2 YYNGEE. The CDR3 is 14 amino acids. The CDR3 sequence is CASSDALANYGYTF. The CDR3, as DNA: TGTGCCAGCAGCGACGCCCTAGCTAACTATGGCTACACCTTC.

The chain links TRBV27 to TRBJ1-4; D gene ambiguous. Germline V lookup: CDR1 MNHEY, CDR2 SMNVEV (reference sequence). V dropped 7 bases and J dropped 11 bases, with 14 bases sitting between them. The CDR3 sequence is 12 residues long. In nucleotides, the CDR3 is TGTGCCAGCACCACTTCGGGCGGGAAACTGTTTTTT. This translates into CASTTSGGKLFF.

DNA for the CDR3: TGTGCCAGCAGCTCCCCTAACAGGGAGCAGTTCTTC. Residues: CASSSPNREQFF. V usage is TRBV7-3 and J usage is TRBJ2-1; weak D call: TRBD1 (5 bases). CDR3 length: 12 residues. V dropped 4 bases and J dropped 10 bases, with 11 bases sitting between them. From germline, CDR1 is SGHTA and CDR2 FQGTGA.

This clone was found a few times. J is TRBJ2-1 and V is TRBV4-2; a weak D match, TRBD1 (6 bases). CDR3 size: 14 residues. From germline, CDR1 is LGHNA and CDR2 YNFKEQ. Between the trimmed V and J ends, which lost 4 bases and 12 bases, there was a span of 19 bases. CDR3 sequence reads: CASSPFPPTGRQFF. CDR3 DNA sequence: TGTGCCAGCAGCCCCTTTCCTCCGACAGGTCGGCAGTTCTTC.

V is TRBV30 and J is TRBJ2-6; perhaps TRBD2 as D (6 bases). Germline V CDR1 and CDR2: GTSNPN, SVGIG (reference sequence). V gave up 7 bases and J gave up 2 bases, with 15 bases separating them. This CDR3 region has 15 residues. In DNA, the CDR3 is TGTGCCTCAAACCACGGGACTCCTGGGGCCAACGTCCTGACTTTC. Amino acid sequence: CASNHGTPGANVLTF. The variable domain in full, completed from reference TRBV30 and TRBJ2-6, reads SQTIHQWPATLVQPVGSPLSLECTVEGTSNPNLYWYRQAAGRGLQLLFYSVGIGQISSEVPQNLSASRPQDRQFILSSKKLLLSDSGFYLCASNHGTPGANVLTFGAGSRLTVL.

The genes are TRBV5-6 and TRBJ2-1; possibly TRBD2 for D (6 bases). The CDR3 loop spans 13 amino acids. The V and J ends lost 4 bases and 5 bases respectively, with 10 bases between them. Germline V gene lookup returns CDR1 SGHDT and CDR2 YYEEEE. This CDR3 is CASSTGLHNEQFF. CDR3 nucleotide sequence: TGTGCCAGCAGCACGGGACTTCACAATGAGCAGTTCTTC. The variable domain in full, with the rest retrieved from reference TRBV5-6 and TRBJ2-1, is DAGVTQSPTHLIKTRGQQVTLRCSPKSGHDTVSWYQQALGQGPQFIFQYYEEEERQRGNFPDRFSGHQFPNYSSELNVNALLLGDSALYLCASSTGLHNEQFFGPGTRLTVL.

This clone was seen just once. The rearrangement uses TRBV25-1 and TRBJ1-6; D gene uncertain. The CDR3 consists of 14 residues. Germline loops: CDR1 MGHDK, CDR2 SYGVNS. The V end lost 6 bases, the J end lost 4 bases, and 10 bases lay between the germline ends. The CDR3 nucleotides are TGTGCCAGCAGGGGTGGGCAGTATAATTCACCCCTCCACTTT. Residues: CASRGGQYNSPLHF.

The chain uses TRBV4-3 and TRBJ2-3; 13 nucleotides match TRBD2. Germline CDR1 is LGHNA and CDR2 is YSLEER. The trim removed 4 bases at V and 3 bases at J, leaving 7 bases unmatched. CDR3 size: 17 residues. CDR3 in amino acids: CASSRRTSGGHTDTQYF. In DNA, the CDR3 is TGCGCCAGCAGCCGACGGACTAGCGGGGGCCATACAGATACGCAGTATTTT.

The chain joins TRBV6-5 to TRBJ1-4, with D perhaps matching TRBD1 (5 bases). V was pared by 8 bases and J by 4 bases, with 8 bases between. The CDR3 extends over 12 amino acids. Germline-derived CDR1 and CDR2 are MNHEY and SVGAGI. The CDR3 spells CASGASNEKLFF. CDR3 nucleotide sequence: TGTGCCAGCGGGGCGAGTAATGAAAAACTGTTTTTT.

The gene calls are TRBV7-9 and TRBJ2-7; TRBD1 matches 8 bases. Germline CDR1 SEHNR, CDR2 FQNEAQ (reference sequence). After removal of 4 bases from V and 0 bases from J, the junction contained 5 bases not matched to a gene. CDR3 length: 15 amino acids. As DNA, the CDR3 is TGTGCCAGCAGCTCCACAGGGGGTCCCTCCTACGAGCAGTACTTC. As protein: CASSSTGGPSYEQYF. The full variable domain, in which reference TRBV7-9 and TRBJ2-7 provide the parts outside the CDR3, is DTGVSQNPRHKITKRGQNVTFRCDPISEHNRLYWYRQTLGQGPEFLTYFQNEAQLEKSRLLSDRFSAERPKGSFSTLEIQRTEQGDSAMYLCASSSTGGPSYEQYFGPGTRLTVT.

As DNA, the CDR3 is TGTGCCAGCCCCAAAGGGGGTCGGGGCACAGATACGCAGTATTTT. Its protein product is CASPKGGRGTDTQYF. This chain connects TRBV27 to TRBJ2-3, with a possible D match to TRBD1 (6 bases). Per germline, CDR1 MNHEY and CDR2 SMNVEV (reference sequence). CDR3 size: 15 residues. Between the trimmed V and J ends, which lost 8 bases and 1 base, there was a span of 16 bases.

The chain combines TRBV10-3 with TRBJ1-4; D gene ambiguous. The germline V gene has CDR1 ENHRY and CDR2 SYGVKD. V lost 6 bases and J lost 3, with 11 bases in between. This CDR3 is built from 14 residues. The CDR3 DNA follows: TGTGCCATCAGCGACCGGGATGCTAATGAAAAACTGTTTTTT. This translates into CAISDRDANEKLFF.

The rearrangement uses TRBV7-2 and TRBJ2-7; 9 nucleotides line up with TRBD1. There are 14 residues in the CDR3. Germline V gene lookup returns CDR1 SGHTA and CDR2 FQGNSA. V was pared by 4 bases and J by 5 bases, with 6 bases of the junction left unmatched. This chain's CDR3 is CASSSPDRGHEQYF. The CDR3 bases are TGTGCCAGCAGCTCGCCGGACAGGGGCCACGAGCAGTACTTC.

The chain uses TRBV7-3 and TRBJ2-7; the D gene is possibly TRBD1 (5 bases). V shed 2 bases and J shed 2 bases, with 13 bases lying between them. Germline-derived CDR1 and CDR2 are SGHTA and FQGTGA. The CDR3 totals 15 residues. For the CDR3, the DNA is TGTGCCAGCAGCTTAGGGGCAGGGTTTCCCTACGAGCAGTACTTC. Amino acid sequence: CASSLGAGFPYEQYF. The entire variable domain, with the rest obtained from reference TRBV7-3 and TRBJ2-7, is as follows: GAGVSQTPSNKVTEKGKYVELRCDPISGHTALYWYRQSLGQGPEFLIYFQGTGAADDSGLPNDRFFAVRPEGSVSTLKIQRTERGDSAVYLCASSLGAGFPYEQYFGPGTRLTVT.

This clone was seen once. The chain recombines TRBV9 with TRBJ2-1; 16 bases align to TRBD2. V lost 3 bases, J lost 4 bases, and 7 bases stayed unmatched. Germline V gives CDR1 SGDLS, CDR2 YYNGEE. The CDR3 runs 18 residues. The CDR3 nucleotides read TGTGCCAGCAGCGCCGGGACTAGCGGGAGGGCCCGGTACAATGAGCAGTTCTTC. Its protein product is CASSAGTSGRARYNEQFF.

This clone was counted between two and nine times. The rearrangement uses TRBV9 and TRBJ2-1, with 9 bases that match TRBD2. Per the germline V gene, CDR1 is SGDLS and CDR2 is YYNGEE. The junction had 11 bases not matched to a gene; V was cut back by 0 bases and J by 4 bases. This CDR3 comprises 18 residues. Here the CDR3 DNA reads TGTGCCAGCAGCGTAGATTATGGGCGGGAGGGCCGGTACAATGAGCAGTTCTTC. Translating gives CASSVDYGREGRYNEQFF. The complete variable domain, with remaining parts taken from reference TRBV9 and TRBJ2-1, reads DSGVTQTPKHLITATGQRVTLRCSPRSGDLSVYWYQQSLDQGLQFLIQYYNGEERAKGNILERFSAQQFPDLHSELNLSSLELGDSALYFCASSVDYGREGRYNEQFFGPGTRLTVL.